Sequencing of this TCR beta chain was carried out in a study of cytotoxic CD8 clonotypes in ibrutinib-treated CLL. For the study at large: Per sample, productive templates averaged roughly 230,000 and productive rearrangements averaged 94,082.

This CDR3 is 15 amino acids long. Germline CDR1 is MDHEN and CDR2 is SYDVKM. V was shortened by 6 bases and J by 6 bases, with 17 bases between the two germline ends. Assay used: immunoSEQ multiplex PCR; TCRdb lists only in-frame clones, some missing. The sample carries roughly 51,000 clones, approximately 50% recorded once. The source of this sequence is a human donor with chronic lymphocytic leukemia. Here the sequenced sample was PBMCs, taken after 12 months of ibrutinib treatment. The chain has TRBV28 and TRBJ1-4; possibly TRBD1 for D (5 bases). CDR3 in amino acids: CASSNAGPGDEKLFF. The DNA of the CDR3 is TGTGCCAGCAGCAACGCAGGGCCAGGCGATGAAAAACTGTTTTTT.